The 5 T cell receptor beta chains below all came from one sample that was sequenced in a study of regulatory T cells in long-lasting Graves disease. Time point described: newly diagnosed GD, antithyroid drugs for less than 3 months. Isolated PBMC RNA provided the starting material for the TCR library. HTBI primers from iRepertoire and Arm-PCR of CDR3 regions yielded the TCR beta libraries. TCRdb reanalysed the multiplex PCR reads using MiXCR and keeps one entry per CDR3 protein. Of some 500,000 distinct CDR3 sequences in the sample, about 16% were seen once. These same records also appear under a second study, on T cells in Graves' hyperthyroidism and ophthalmopathy.

The sequences come from peripheral blood mononuclear cells (PBMCs), collected at new diagnosis, from a patient treated with antithyroid drugs. These receptors all stem from a middle-aged woman with Graves disease.

This clonotype was recorded many times. The chain links TRBV2 to TRBJ2-7; D possibly corresponds to TRBD1 (5 bases). Germline CDR1 is SNHLY and CDR2 is FYNNEI. The CDR3 length is 11 residues. The germline V and J ends were trimmed by 8 bases and 6 bases, with 11 bases remaining between them. CDR3 loop: CASSGFSEQYF. As DNA, the CDR3 is TGTGCCAGCTCAGGGTTTAGCGAGCAGTACTTC.

In its sample, this clonotype was seen a few times. This rearrangement joins TRBV19 to TRBJ1-1, with TRBD1 as a possible D gene (5 bases). Germline-derived CDR1 and CDR2 are LNHDA and SQIVND (reference sequence). With 7 bases removed from V and 1 base from J, the gap between germline ends came to 13 bases. CDR3 length: 14 residues. CDR3 DNA sequence: TGTGCCAGTACCCCCGGACACCAGAACACTGAAGCTTTCTTT. It yields the protein CASTPGHQNTEAFF.

This clonotype appeared many times. The V gene is TRBV12-3 or TRBV12-4, the J gene TRBJ1-5, with TRBD1 as a possible D gene (6 bases). V was pared by 1 base and J by 1 base, with 11 bases between. The CDR3 spans 16 residues. Here the CDR3 DNA reads TGTGCCAGCAGTTTAGGTGGGGGCTTAAGCAATCAGCCCCAGCATTTT. Translated: CASSLGGGLSNQPQHF.

V gene TRBV4-2 combines with J gene TRBJ1-2; 9 bases align to TRBD1. Germline trimming cut 1 base from V and 3 bases from J; bases unmatched to any gene: 0. CDR1 and CDR2 from the germline V gene are LGHNA and YNFKEQ. The CDR3 is 14 amino acids. In DNA form, the CDR3 reads TGTGCCAGCAGCCAAGGGACAGGGGACTATGGCTACACCTTC. This codes for CASSQGTGDYGYTF.

This clonotype was found a few times. The gene calls are TRBV4-1 and TRBJ1-2; D perhaps matches TRBD1 (5 bases). Germline lookup yields CDR1 MGHRA and CDR2 YSYEKL. This CDR3 is 19 amino acids long. V lost 0 bases to trimming and J lost 2 bases, with 22 bases between them. The CDR3 reads CASSQEWAGKGSQNYGYTF. As DNA, the CDR3 is TGCGCCAGCAGCCAAGAGTGGGCAGGGAAGGGATCACAGAACTATGGCTACACCTTC.